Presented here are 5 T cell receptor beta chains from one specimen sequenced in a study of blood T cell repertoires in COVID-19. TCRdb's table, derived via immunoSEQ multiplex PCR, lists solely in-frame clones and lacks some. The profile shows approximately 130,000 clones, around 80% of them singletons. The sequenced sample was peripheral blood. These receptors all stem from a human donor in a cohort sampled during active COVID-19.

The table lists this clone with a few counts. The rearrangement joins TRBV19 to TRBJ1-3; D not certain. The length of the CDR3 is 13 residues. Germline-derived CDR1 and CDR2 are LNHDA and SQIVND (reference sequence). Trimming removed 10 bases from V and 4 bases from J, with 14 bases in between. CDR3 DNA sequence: TGTGCCACCCGGCCCAGGTCCGGAAACACCATATATTTT. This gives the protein CATRPRSGNTIYF. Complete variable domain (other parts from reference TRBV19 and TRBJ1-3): DGGITQSPKYLFRKEGQNVTLSCEQNLNHDAMYWYRQDPGQGLRLIYYSQIVNDFQKGDIAEGYSVSREKKESFPLTVTSAQKNPTAFYLCATRPRSGNTIYFGEGSWLTVV.

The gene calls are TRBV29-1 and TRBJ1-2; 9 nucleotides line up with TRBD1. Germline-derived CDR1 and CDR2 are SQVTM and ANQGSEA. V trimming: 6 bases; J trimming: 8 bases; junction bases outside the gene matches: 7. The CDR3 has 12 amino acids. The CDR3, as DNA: TGCAGCGTCGGTGGGACAGGGACCGGCTACACCTTC. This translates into CSVGGTGTGYTF.

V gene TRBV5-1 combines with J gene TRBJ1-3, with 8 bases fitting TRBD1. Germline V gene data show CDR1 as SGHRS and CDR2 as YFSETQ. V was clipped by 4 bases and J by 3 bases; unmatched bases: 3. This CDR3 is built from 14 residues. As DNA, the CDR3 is TGCGCCAGCAGCGCAGGGGGCGGTGGAAACACCATATATTTT. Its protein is CASSAGGGGNTIYF.

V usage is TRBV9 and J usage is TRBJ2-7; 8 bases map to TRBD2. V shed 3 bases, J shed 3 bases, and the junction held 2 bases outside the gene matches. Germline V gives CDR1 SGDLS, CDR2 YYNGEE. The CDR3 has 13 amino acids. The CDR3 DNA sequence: TGTGCCAGCAGCGCGGGACTAGACTACGAGCAGTACTTC. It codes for CASSAGLDYEQYF.

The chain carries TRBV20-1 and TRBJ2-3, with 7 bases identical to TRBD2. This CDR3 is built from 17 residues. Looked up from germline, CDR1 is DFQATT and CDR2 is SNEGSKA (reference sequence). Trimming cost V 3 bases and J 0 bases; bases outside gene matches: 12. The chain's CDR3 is CSASWGGASYSTDTQYF. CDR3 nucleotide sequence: TGCAGTGCTAGTTGGGGGGGAGCCTCCTATAGCACAGATACGCAGTATTTT.